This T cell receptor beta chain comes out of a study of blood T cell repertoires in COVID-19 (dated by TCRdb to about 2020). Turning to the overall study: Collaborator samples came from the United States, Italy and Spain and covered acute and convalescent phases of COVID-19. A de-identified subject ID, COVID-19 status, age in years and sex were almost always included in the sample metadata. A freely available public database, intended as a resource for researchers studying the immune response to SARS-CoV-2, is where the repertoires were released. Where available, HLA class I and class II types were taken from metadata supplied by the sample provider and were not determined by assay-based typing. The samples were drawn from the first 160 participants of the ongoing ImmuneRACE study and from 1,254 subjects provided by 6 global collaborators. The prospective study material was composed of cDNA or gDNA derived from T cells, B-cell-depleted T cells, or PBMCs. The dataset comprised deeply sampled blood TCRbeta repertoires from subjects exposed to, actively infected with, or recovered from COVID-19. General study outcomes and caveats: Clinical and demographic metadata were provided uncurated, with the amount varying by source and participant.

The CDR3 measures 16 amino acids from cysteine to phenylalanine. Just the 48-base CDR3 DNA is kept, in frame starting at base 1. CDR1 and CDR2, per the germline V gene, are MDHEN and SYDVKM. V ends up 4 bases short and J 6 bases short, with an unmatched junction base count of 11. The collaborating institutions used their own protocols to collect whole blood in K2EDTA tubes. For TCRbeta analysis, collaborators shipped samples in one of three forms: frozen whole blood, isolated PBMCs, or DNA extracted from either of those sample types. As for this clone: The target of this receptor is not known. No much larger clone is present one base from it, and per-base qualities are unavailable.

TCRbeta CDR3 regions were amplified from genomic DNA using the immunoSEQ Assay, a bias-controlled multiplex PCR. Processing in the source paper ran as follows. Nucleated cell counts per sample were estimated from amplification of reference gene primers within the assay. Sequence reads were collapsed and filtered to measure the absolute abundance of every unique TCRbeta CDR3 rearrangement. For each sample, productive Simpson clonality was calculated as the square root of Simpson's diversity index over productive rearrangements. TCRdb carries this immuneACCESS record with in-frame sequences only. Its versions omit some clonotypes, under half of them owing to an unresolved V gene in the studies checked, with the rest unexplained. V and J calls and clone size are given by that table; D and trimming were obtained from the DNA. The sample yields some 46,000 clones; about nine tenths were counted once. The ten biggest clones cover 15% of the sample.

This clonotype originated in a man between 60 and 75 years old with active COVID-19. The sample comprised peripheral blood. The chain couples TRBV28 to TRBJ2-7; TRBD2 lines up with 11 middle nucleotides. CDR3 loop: CASSSLGSGRAGEQYF. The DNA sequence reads TGTGCCAGCAGTTCCCTGGGTAGCGGGAGGGCGGGCGAGCAGTACTTC.